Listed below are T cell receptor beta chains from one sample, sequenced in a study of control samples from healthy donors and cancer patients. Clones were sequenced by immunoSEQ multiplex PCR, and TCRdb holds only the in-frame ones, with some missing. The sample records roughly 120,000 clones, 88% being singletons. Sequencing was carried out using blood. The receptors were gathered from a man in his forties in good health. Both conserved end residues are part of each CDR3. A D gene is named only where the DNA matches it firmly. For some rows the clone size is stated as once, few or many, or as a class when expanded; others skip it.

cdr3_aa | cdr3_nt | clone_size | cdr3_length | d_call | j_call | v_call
CASSTQLAGVYEQFF | TGTGCCAGCAGCACGCAACTAGCGGGGGTATATGAGCAGTTCTTC | . | 15 | TRBD2 | TRBJ2-1 | TRBV7-9
CASTISAVEMQYF | TGTGCCAGCACAATATCCGCCGTGGAGATGCAGTACTTC | once | 13 | . | TRBJ2-7 | TRBV12-3/TRBV12-4
CASSLDRNQPQHF | TGTGCCAGCAGCTTGGACAGGAATCAGCCCCAGCATTTT | . | 13 | . | TRBJ1-5 | TRBV5-5
CASSQDVGRQGAINEQFF | TGCGCCAGCAGCCAAGATGTGGGTCGACAGGGGGCAATAAATGAGCAGTTCTTC | . | 18 | TRBD1 | TRBJ2-1 | TRBV4-1
CAIMGTGGTDTQYF | TGTGCCATCATGGGAACAGGGGGCACAGATACGCAGTATTTT | . | 14 | TRBD1 | TRBJ2-3 | TRBV10-3
CASSPGTAYEQYF | TGTGCCAGCAGCCCCGGGACAGCCTACGAGCAGTACTTC | . | 13 | TRBD1 | TRBJ2-7 | TRBV5-6
CATSFRDRDNTIYF | TGTGCCACCAGCTTCCGGGACAGGGATAACACCATATATTTT | . | 14 | TRBD1 | TRBJ1-3 | TRBV15
CATSRGDRGPGNTIYF | TGTGCCACCAGCAGGGGGGACAGGGGGCCGGGAAACACCATATATTTT | . | 16 | TRBD1 | TRBJ1-3 | TRBV15
CASSHTRGPLRDTQYF | TGTGCCAGCAGCCATACCCGGGGCCCCCTCAGGGATACGCAGTATTTT | . | 16 | . | TRBJ2-3 | TRBV7-9
CASSQVPGGGSYNEQFF | TGTGCCAGCAGCCAAGTTCCGGGGGGGGGCTCCTACAATGAGCAGTTCTTC | few | 17 | TRBD2 | TRBJ2-1 | TRBV4-2
CASNNAVSYEQYF | TGTGCCAGCAATAACGCGGTATCCTACGAGCAGTACTTC | . | 13 | . | TRBJ2-7 | TRBV5-6
CAWRPVLSGNTIYF | TGTGCCTGGAGACCGGTACTCTCTGGAAACACCATATATTTT | . | 14 | . | TRBJ1-3 | TRBV30
CASRPDRGNSYEQYF | TGTGCCAGCAGACCGGACAGGGGGAACTCCTACGAGCAGTACTTC | few | 15 | TRBD1 | TRBJ2-7 | TRBV5-6
CASNTGQGFSYEQYF | TGCGCCAGCAATACCGGACAGGGTTTCTCCTACGAGCAGTACTTC | . | 15 | TRBD1 | TRBJ2-7 | TRBV10-2
CASSPGTDATNEKLFF | TGTGCCAGCAGTCCCGGCACAGACGCAACTAATGAAAAACTGTTTTTT | . | 16 | . | TRBJ1-4 | TRBV7-7
CASRNTGTGNTEAFF | TGTGCCAGCAGGAATACCGGGACAGGGAACACTGAAGCTTTCTTT | . | 15 | TRBD1 | TRBJ1-1 | TRBV6-5
CANTIQGAMVANYGYTF | TGTGCCAACACGATACAGGGGGCGATGGTAGCTAACTATGGCTACACCTTC | . | 17 | TRBD1 | TRBJ1-2 | TRBV4-2
CASSLSGASGGYSYEQYF | TGTGCCAGCAGTTTATCGGGCGCTAGCGGGGGTTACTCCTACGAGCAGTACTTC | . | 18 | TRBD2 | TRBJ2-7 | TRBV27
CASSLGQSTTNEKLFF | TGTGCCAGTAGTTTGGGACAGTCTACAACTAATGAAAAACTGTTTTTT | . | 16 | TRBD1 | TRBJ1-4 | TRBV19
CASSQASGYGYTF | TGTGCCAGCAGCCAAGCCTCAGGCTATGGCTACACCTTC | once | 13 | . | TRBJ1-2 | TRBV3-1/TRBV3-2
CASSLEQRHEAFF | TGTGCCAGCAGTTTAGAACAGAGACATGAAGCTTTCTTT | . | 13 | . | TRBJ1-1 | TRBV12-3/TRBV12-4
CASSRRVNSGGRSPGELFF | TGTGCCAGCAGCCGAAGGGTTAATAGCGGGGGGCGAAGTCCCGGGGAGCTGTTTTTT | few | 19 | TRBD2 | TRBJ2-2 | TRBV5-4
CASSRNRGPYEQYF | TGTGCCAGCAGTCGTAACAGGGGGCCCTACGAGCAGTACTTC | . | 14 | TRBD1 | TRBJ2-7 | TRBV6-5
CASSLPGSIHEQFF | TGTGCCAGCAGCTTACCAGGGAGCATACATGAGCAGTTCTTC | . | 14 | . | TRBJ2-1 | TRBV7-3
CASSTVETGELFF | TGTGCCAGCAGTACGGTTGAAACCGGGGAGCTGTTTTTT | . | 13 | . | TRBJ2-2 | TRBV2
CASSPATNSGNTIYF | TGTGCCAGCAGTCCAGCTACAAACTCTGGAAACACCATATATTTT | . | 15 | . | TRBJ1-3 | TRBV7-2
CASSVRGSGETQYF | TGCGCCAGCAGTGTTCGGGGGAGTGGGGAGACCCAGTACTTC | . | 14 | . | TRBJ2-5 | TRBV5-1
CASSLGVAGGSYNEQFF | TGTGCCAGCAGCTTAGGGGTAGCGGGGGGCTCCTACAATGAGCAGTTCTTC | . | 17 | TRBD2 | TRBJ2-1 | TRBV7-9
CASSVAVRSEAFF | TGTGCCAGCAGCGTAGCCGTGAGGTCTGAAGCTTTCTTT | . | 13 | . | TRBJ1-1 | TRBV9
CASSQAHSGGANEQFF | TGTGCCAGCAGCCAAGCCCATAGCGGGGGGGCCAATGAGCAGTTCTTC | . | 16 | TRBD2 | TRBJ2-1 | TRBV4-2
CASSPRDFTDTQYF | TGTGCCAGCTCACCTCGGGACTTCACAGATACGCAGTATTTT | . | 14 | . | TRBJ2-3 | TRBV18
CASSLVDRQFF | TGTGCCAGCAGCTTAGTGGACCGGCAGTTCTTC | . | 11 | . | TRBJ2-1 | TRBV7-9
CAWNGGTQNTGELFF | TGTGCCTGGAATGGCGGGACTCAGAACACCGGGGAGCTGTTTTTT | . | 15 | . | TRBJ2-2 | TRBV30
CASSTGRGGTEAFF | TGTGCCAGTAGTACCGGTCGGGGTGGCACTGAAGCTTTCTTT | . | 14 | . | TRBJ1-1 | TRBV19
CASSLYRGGQPQHF | TGTGCCAGCAGTTTATACAGGGGGGGGCAGCCCCAGCATTTT | . | 14 | TRBD1 | TRBJ1-5 | TRBV28
CASSPDGRNEKLFF | TGTGCCAGCAGCCCGGACGGGCGAAATGAAAAACTGTTTTTT | . | 14 | . | TRBJ1-4 | TRBV7-9
CASSPRTGRGYGYTF | TGCGCCAGCAGCCCCCGGACAGGAAGGGGCTATGGCTACACCTTC | . | 15 | TRBD1 | TRBJ1-2 | TRBV4-3
CASSIGGGGTEAFF | TGTGCCAGTAGTATAGGGGGCGGAGGCACTGAAGCTTTCTTT | few | 14 | . | TRBJ1-1 | TRBV19
CASSSGTSGGNEQFF | TGCGCCAGCAGCTCCGGGACTAGCGGGGGTAATGAGCAGTTCTTC | . | 15 | TRBD2 | TRBJ2-1 | TRBV5-1
CASSLPDRAGAFF | TGTGCCAGCAGCCTTCCCGACAGGGCGGGAGCTTTCTTT | . | 13 | TRBD1 | TRBJ1-1 | TRBV3-1/TRBV3-2
CASSLQGDEQFF | TGTGCCAGCTCTCTCCAGGGCGATGAGCAGTTCTTC | . | 12 | . | TRBJ2-1 | TRBV18